Below, 13 T cell receptor beta chains from the same sample are listed, as sequenced in a study of regulatory T cells in long-lasting Graves disease. The authors built TCR beta libraries using iRepertoire HTBI primers and Arm-PCR of CDR3 regions. MiXCR, run by TCRdb on the multiplex PCR reads, gives a single entry per CDR3 protein. Of more than 350,000 distinct CDR3 sequences in the sample, approximately 15% were seen once. As to time point: newly diagnosed GD, antithyroid drugs for less than 3 months. The TCR library was prepared using RNA isolated from PBMCs. These same data were also listed under a study on T cells in Graves' hyperthyroidism and ophthalmopathy.

The material was peripheral blood mononuclear cells (PBMCs), obtained at new diagnosis, from a patient treated with antithyroid drugs. Receptor source: a young woman with Graves disease.

The chain couples TRBV12-3 or TRBV12-4 to TRBJ1-5; D is unresolved. Trimming shortened V by 2 bases and J by 7 bases, and 9 bases separated the two germline ends. The CDR3 spans 13 residues. DNA of the CDR3: TGTGCCAGCAGTTTAATCGAAGGGCAGCCCCAGCATTTT. Translated: CASSLIEGQPQHF.

This clonotype turned up a few times. The chain employs TRBV7-8 and TRBJ2-5; possible D gene TRBD1, 5 bases. Germline V gene data show CDR1 as SGHVS and CDR2 as FQNEAQ. The V and J ends lost 6 bases and 5 bases respectively, with 16 bases between them. This CDR3 has 14 residues. Here the CDR3 reads CASSHTGWMETQYF. The CDR3 DNA is TGTGCCAGCAGTCATACAGGATGGATGGAGACCCAGTACTTC.

This rearrangement joins TRBV20-1 to TRBJ1-6; a weak D match, TRBD1 (6 bases). CDR1 and CDR2 (germline): DFQATT, SNEGSKA (reference sequence). The CDR3 is 15 residues long. The V end lost 7 bases, the J end lost 5 bases, and 18 bases lay between the germline ends. The CDR3 DNA is TGCAGTGGAAGGAGGGGGGCAGGGGATAATTCACCCCTCCACTTT. As protein: CSGRRGAGDNSPLHF.

This clonotype has ten or more counts. The chain employs TRBV11-3 and TRBJ2-1; D remains unclear. Looked up from germline, CDR1 is SGHNT and CDR2 is YENEEA. V gave up 0 bases and J gave up 2 bases, with 11 bases separating them. The CDR3 has 16 residues. CDR3 coding DNA: TGTGCCAGCAGCTTAGATCAGGTCGGCCCCTACAATGAGCAGTTCTTC. This codes for CASSLDQVGPYNEQFF.

The chain has TRBV12-3 or TRBV12-4 and TRBJ2-7; the D is unclear. V shed 5 bases and J shed 2 bases, with 10 bases lying between them. CDR3 length: 13 amino acids. The CDR3 region is CASSQGSTYEQYF. CDR3 nucleotide sequence: TGTGCCAGCAGTCAAGGTAGTACCTACGAGCAGTACTTC.

This clonotype was counted many times. V and J are TRBV2 and TRBJ2-3; D unresolved. Germline CDR1 SNHLY, CDR2 FYNNEI. The CDR3 is 14 residues long. Trimming took 6 bases from V and 2 from J, leaving 12 bases between them. CDR3: CASSRIVYTDTQYF. As DNA, the CDR3 is TGTGCCAGCAGCAGGATAGTTTACACAGATACGCAGTATTTT.

The rearrangement links TRBV19 to TRBJ2-3, with a weak D call TRBD1 (6 bases). Germline assignment: CDR1 LNHDA and CDR2 SQIVND (reference sequence). V lost 3 bases and J 5 bases, leaving 12 bases between the germline ends. The length of the CDR3 is 14 residues. Here the CDR3 reads CASSMGQGRDTQYF. DNA of the CDR3: TGTGCCAGTAGTATGGGGCAGGGGCGAGATACGCAGTATTTT.

There are many counts of this clonotype. This chain uses TRBV20-1 with TRBJ2-7, with D unresolved. Germline assignment: CDR1 DFQATT and CDR2 SNEGSKA (reference sequence). This CDR3 spans 14 amino acids. Trimming removed 6 bases at V and 1 base at J, with 16 bases between. CDR3 loop: CSARTTTESYEQYF. CDR3 bases: TGCAGTGCACGGACGACGACCGAGTCCTACGAGCAGTACTTC.

This clonotype was detected ten times or more. The V call is TRBV6-5, the J call TRBJ2-2; 7 bases match TRBD2. Germline V gene sequence: CDR1 MNHEY, CDR2 SVGAGI. Trimming took 2 bases from V and 1 from J; bases not matched to a gene: 7. The CDR3 is made up of 17 amino acids. The CDR3: CASSYPPGLQNTGELFF. The CDR3, as DNA: TGTGCCAGCAGTTACCCGCCGGGACTACAGAACACCGGGGAGCTGTTTTTT.

In this sample, this clonotype turned up a few times. A much larger clone lies a single base off, so this may be a read error. V gene TRBV11-2 combines with J gene TRBJ1-1; D possibly corresponds to TRBD1 (5 bases). From germline, CDR1 is SGHAT and CDR2 FQNNGV. Trimming shortened V by 7 bases and J by 3 bases, and 9 bases separated the two germline ends. The CDR3 spans 12 residues. CDR3 protein: CASMGVDTEAFF. In DNA, the CDR3 is TGTGCCAGCATGGGGGTGGACACTGAAGCTTTCTTT.

This CDR3 is CQRGGSTTLDTQYF. The CDR3, as DNA: TGCCAACGAGGCGGCTCGACAACCCTAGATACGCAGTATTTT. V usage is TRBV20-1 and J usage is TRBJ2-3; D not resolved. This CDR3 is 14 amino acids long. Germline V gene sequence: CDR1 DFQATT, CDR2 SNEGSKA (reference sequence).

This clonotype was counted between two and nine times. This chain uses TRBV24-1 with TRBJ1-2; 7 positions agree with TRBD1. The germline V gene has CDR1 KGHDR and CDR2 SFDVKD. CDR3 length: 13 residues. The junction had 6 bases not matched to a gene; V was cut back by 6 bases and J by 6 bases. The CDR3 nucleotides read TGTGCCACCAGTAACAGGGGAAACGATGGCTACACCTTC. Translation gives CATSNRGNDGYTF.

This chain connects TRBV28 to TRBJ2-2, with no clear D. Germline CDR1 and CDR2: MDHEN and SYDVKM. Deletions cut 6 bases from V and 3 bases from J, with 5 bases between. This CDR3 has 12 amino acids. The CDR3: CASSTYTGELFF. The CDR3 DNA is TGTGCCAGCAGCACGTACACCGGGGAGCTGTTTTTT.